This record concerns one T cell receptor beta chain sequence. This clone was detected only once. No cognate antigen has been identified for it. No base quality information exists; no much larger clone differs at one position. One collaborating source in Seattle enrolled patients during active infection and followed them longitudinally through the course of disease. The collaborating institutions used their own protocols to collect whole blood in K2EDTA tubes. For TCRbeta analysis, collaborator samples were shipped as frozen whole blood, as isolated PBMCs, or as DNA extracted from either sample type. CDR3 length: 17 amino acids, cysteine to phenylalanine. This entry keeps only the CDR3 DNA: 51 bases, framed from base 1. Trimmed from V: 6 bases; trimmed from J: 3 bases; junction bases lacking a gene match: 11. In the germline V gene, CDR1 corresponds to SQVTM and CDR2 to ANQGSEA. The sample comes from a study of blood T cell repertoires in COVID-19 (dated by TCRdb to 2018 to 2021). Broadly, across the study: Samples covering the acute and convalescent phases of COVID-19 were provided by collaborators in the United States, Italy and Spain. Samples came from the ongoing ImmuneRACE study (first 160 participants) plus 1,254 subjects from 6 global collaborators. HLA class I and class II types, where available, came from metadata supplied by the sample provider rather than from assay-based typing. The prospective study material was composed of cDNA or gDNA derived from T cells, B-cell-depleted T cells, or PBMCs. Subjects who had been exposed to COVID-19, were actively infected with it, or had recovered from it provided the deeply sampled blood TCRbeta repertoires that made up the dataset. Nearly every sample came with metadata listing a de-identified subject ID, COVID-19 status, age in years and sex. The repertoires were released in a freely available public database meant as a resource for research on the immune response to SARS-CoV-2.

The paper's findings and limits, for the study overall: The quantity of clinical and demographic metadata differed by source and by participant and was supplied without curation.

TCRbeta CDR3 regions were amplified from genomic DNA by means of the immunoSEQ Assay, a bias-controlled multiplex PCR. The original pipeline was this. Nucleated cell counts per sample were estimated from amplification of reference gene primers within the assay. Sequence reads were collapsed and filtered to measure the absolute abundance of every unique TCRbeta CDR3 rearrangement. For each sample, productive Simpson clonality was calculated as the square root of Simpson's diversity index across productive rearrangements. This is the immuneACCESS table as TCRdb keeps it, with only in-frame sequences that have V and J called. A part of the clones is gone; compared with another copy, unresolved V genes explain less than half, and the rest is unexplained. V, J and clone size reflect that table, while D and trimming were determined from the DNA. This sample has 300,000 to 400,000 clones in its table, and approximately 87% of those were observed once. Roughly 2.9% of the sample lies in the top ten.

Sequenced material: peripheral blood. This receptor was identified in a woman aged 30 to 39 with COVID-19, enrolled during active disease. Recombination connected TRBV29-1 to TRBJ2-7, and TRBD2 matches 16 of the central bases. The DNA reads as follows: TGCAGCGTCACCACGGGACTAGCGGGAGGGGCGGGCTACGAGCAGTACTTC. Its translation reads: CSVTTGLAGGAGYEQYF.